Sequencing of this T cell receptor beta chain was carried out in a study of neurological immune-mediated disorders. This clonotype was detected ten times or more. Germline CDR1 is SGHRS and CDR2 is YFSETQ. V was pared by 6 bases and J by 5 bases, with 6 bases of the junction left unmatched. The CDR3 has 13 amino acids. Each TCR transcript was tagged with a 10-nucleotide random UMI during 5'RACE. TCRdb reprocessed the 5' RACE reads with MiXCR, giving one entry per CDR3 protein. The sample consists of approximately 30,000 distinct CDR3 sequences, around 5.9% of them appearing once. V and J are TRBV5-1 and TRBJ2-5; 8 nucleotides agree with TRBD2. What was sequenced was CD4+ T cells from blood. The TCR originated in a woman between 45 and 65 years old in good health. The CDR3 loop is CASTGGAVETQYF. DNA of the CDR3: TGCGCCAGCACCGGGGGGGCGGTGGAGACCCAGTACTTC.